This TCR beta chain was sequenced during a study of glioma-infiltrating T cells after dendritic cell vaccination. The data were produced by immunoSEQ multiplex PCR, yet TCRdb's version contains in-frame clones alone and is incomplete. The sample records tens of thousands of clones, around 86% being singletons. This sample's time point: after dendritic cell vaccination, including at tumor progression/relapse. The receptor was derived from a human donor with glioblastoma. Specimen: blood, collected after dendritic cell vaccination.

The DNA of the CDR3 is TGTGCCAGCTCTGGGCGGGAGCTTGAGCAGTTCTTC. Translated, it gives CASSGRELEQFF. The rearrangement uses TRBV11-3 and TRBJ2-1; 7 positions agree with TRBD2. CDR3 length: 12 residues. Looked up from germline, CDR1 is SGHNT and CDR2 is YENEEA. Unmatched junction bases numbered 7, after V lost 8 bases and J lost 9 bases.